This TCR beta chain comes out of a study of molecular identifiers for immune sequencing clone quantification. The study, taken as a whole, reports: Spiked Jurkat TCR RNA equal to one cell could reportedly be picked out among 850,000 to 1,000,000 naive cells.

Naive CD8 T cells were picked out by sorting for CD8+CD4-CCR7+CD45RA+. TCRdb reprocessed the PCR reads with MiXCR, giving one entry per CDR3 protein. The data hold approximately 97,000 distinct CDR3 sequences, with more than 20% observed a single time. The trim removed 4 bases at V and 0 bases at J, leaving 5 bases unmatched. The CDR3 has 15 amino acids. CDR1 and CDR2 from the germline V gene are SNHLY and FYNNEI. This clonotype has a count of ten or more. Its antigen is not identified. The material sequenced was naive CD8+ T cells from blood, with Jurkat cell RNA spiked in. As to subset: FACS-sorted CD8+CD4-CCR7+CD45RA+ naive T cells. The chain is built from TRBV2 and TRBJ2-7, with TRBD1 matching 8 bases. The sequence came from a human donor in good health. Some libraries in this study had Jurkat cell RNA spiked in. The DNA for the CDR3 is TGTGCCAGCAGTGGCAGGACAGGGCCCTCCTACGAGCAGTACTTC. It is translated as CASSGRTGPSYEQYF. Full variable domain (missing parts from reference TRBV2 and TRBJ2-7): EPEVTQTPSHQVTQMGQEVILRCVPISNHLYFYWYRQILGQKVEFLVSFYNNEISEKSEIFDDQFSVERPDGSNFTLKIRSTKLEDSAMYFCASSGRTGPSYEQYFGPGTRLTVT.